This T cell receptor (beta chain) was sequenced for a study of T-cell memory formation after mild COVID-19. The germline gives CDR1 SGHTA, CDR2 FQGNSA. The V and J ends lost 4 bases and 0 bases respectively, with 12 bases between them. This CDR3 is 15 amino acids long. This clonotype came up a few times. As yet, its antigen is unknown. Constant-segment-primed 5'RACE gave TCR alpha and TCR beta cDNA libraries with sample barcodes and UMIs. Each CDR3 protein gets one entry after TCRdb re-called the 5' RACE reads with MiXCR. The sample contains around 370,000 distinct CDR3 sequences, under 25% of which appear only once. General study results and limits: CD4+ clones that contracted lay mainly in CM and EM; CD8+ ones lay in EMRA. Unconfirmed was the SARS-CoV-2 specificity of second-wave clones that peaked on day 37. The finding that pre-infection memory included some responding clones suggested that cross-reactive memory joined.

The chain employs TRBV7-2 and TRBJ1-2; tentatively, D is TRBD1 (6 bases). This sequence was found in an adult woman who had mild COVID-19 (a few samples of this study predate the infection). Cell type and time point are not known. Sequenced sample: PBMCs or a T cell subset sorted from them (not recorded which). The CDR3 protein is CASSSGQRSNYGYTF. DNA for the CDR3: TGTGCCAGCAGCTCCGGACAGCGATCTAACTATGGCTACACCTTC.